These T cell receptor beta chains were read from a single sample in a study of Ad26.COV2.S vaccination and SARS-CoV-2 variants. Sequencing was performed with immunoSEQ multiplex PCR; in TCRdb, only in-frame clones are kept and a portion is missing. The sample shows some 180,000 clones, about 83% of them seen only once. Sample: peripheral blood, taken after recovery from COVID-19. These receptors all come from a human donor who had recovered from COVID-19. CDR3s include the opening cysteine and the closing phenylalanine or tryptophan. The D gene is left open where the match is weak. Some rows have no size entry. The others give once, few or many, or a class for an expanded clone.

V gene	clone size	J gene	D gene	CDR3 DNA	CDR3 protein
TRBV30	.	TRBJ1-2	.	TGTGCCTGGAATCGAATCACAGGGAACTATGGCTACACCTTC	CAWNRITGNYGYTF
TRBV11-3	.	TRBJ2-3	TRBD2	TGTGCCAGCAGCGAGACTAGAGGGACTAGCGGGAGTAGAACAGATACGCAGTATTTT	CASSETRGTSGSRTDTQYF
TRBV2	.	TRBJ1-1	TRBD1	TGTGCCAGCAGTATCTCGGCAGGGGGCGGTGAAGCTTTCTTT	CASSISAGGGEAFF
TRBV7-9	.	TRBJ2-3	.	TGTGCCAGCAGCCCCCCCAGGGATACGCAGTATTTT	CASSPPRDTQYF
TRBV18	.	TRBJ2-7	.	TGTGCCAGCTCACCACCTCGAAGTTCCTACGAGCAGTACTTC	CASSPPRSSYEQYF
TRBV6-5	.	TRBJ2-7	.	TGTGCCAGCAGTAGGACTGCTAGCTCCTACGAGCAGTACTTC	CASSRTASSYEQYF
TRBV3-1/TRBV3-2	.	TRBJ1-3	.	TGTGCCAGCAGCCCCGGGACCTACGGAAACACCATATATTTT	CASSPGTYGNTIYF
TRBV24-1	.	TRBJ2-3	.	TGTGCCACCAGTGACCCCGGGGGCTCTTACACAGATACGCAGTATTTT	CATSDPGGSYTDTQYF
TRBV15	.	TRBJ2-7	.	TGTGCCACCAGCAGAGAGACAGGATCCTACGAGCAGTACTTC	CATSRETGSYEQYF
TRBV9	.	TRBJ2-3	.	TGTGCCAGCAGCGTAGCACTGCCCACAGATACGCAGTATTTT	CASSVALPTDTQYF
TRBV2	.	TRBJ2-2	.	TGTGCCAGCAGTGAATTGGGGGCCGCCGTCTCCGGGGAGCTGTTTTTT	CASSELGAAVSGELFF
TRBV6-1	few	TRBJ1-5	.	TGTGCCAGCAGTGAAGTTGGGAGGGATCAGCCCCAGCATTTT	CASSEVGRDQPQHF
TRBV6-6	.	TRBJ1-1	.	TGCGCCAGCAGTTATACAGAGAACACTGAAGCTTTCTTT	CASSYTENTEAFF
TRBV19	.	TRBJ2-4	.	TGTGCCAGTAGTATAGCGGGCACCAAAAACATTCAGTACTTC	CASSIAGTKNIQYF
TRBV7-9	once	TRBJ2-2	TRBD2	TGTGCCAGCAGCTTCAGAGGCGGGAGGGCCCCCGGGGAGCTGTTTTTT	CASSFRGGRAPGELFF
TRBV19	.	TRBJ1-2	.	TGTGCCAGTAGTATGTCTCGGGTTGATCATGGCTACACCTTC	CASSMSRVDHGYTF
TRBV5-1	.	TRBJ1-1	.	TGCGCCAGCAGCTTTTCGTCCAGTACAGGCACTGAAGCTTTCTTT	CASSFSSSTGTEAFF
TRBV7-2	.	TRBJ2-5	.	TGTGCCAGCAGCAGGACTTATGGAGAGACCCAGTACTTC	CASSRTYGETQYF
TRBV12-3/TRBV12-4	few	TRBJ1-6	TRBD1	TGTGCCAGCAGTCCTACAGGGGTAGCTCTCCACTTT	CASSPTGVALHF
TRBV6-5	.	TRBJ2-3	.	TGTGCCAGCAGAATGAAGCGGTTCACAGATACGCAGTATTTT	CASRMKRFTDTQYF
TRBV3-1/TRBV3-2	.	TRBJ2-7	TRBD1	TGTGCCAGCAGCCAAGGCTCGGGACAGGGGTACGAGCAGTACTTC	CASSQGSGQGYEQYF
TRBV6-5	.	TRBJ1-3	.	TGTGCCAGCAGGGAGAGGACGACCTCTGGAAACACCATATATTTT	CASRERTTSGNTIYF
TRBV7-6	.	TRBJ1-2	.	TGTGCCAGCAGCTTAGGGGGCAGTGGGATCTTCTATGGCTACACCTTC	CASSLGGSGIFYGYTF
TRBV11-3	.	TRBJ2-6	TRBD1	TGTGCCAGCAGCCCTGGGACAGGCTTTGGCTCTGGGGCCAACGTCCTGACTTTC	CASSPGTGFGSGANVLTF
TRBV7-2	.	TRBJ1-4	TRBD1	TGTGCCAGCAGCTTGGGACAGCCTAATGAAAAACTGTTTTTT	CASSLGQPNEKLFF
TRBV9	.	TRBJ2-3	TRBD2	TGTGCCAGCAGCGTAACGGGGGGTGGAACAGATACGCAGTATTTT	CASSVTGGGTDTQYF
TRBV7-9	.	TRBJ1-1	.	TGTGCCAGCAGCTTTGGTGGACGAGCCACTGAAGCTTTCTTT	CASSFGGRATEAFF
TRBV10-3	.	TRBJ2-7	.	TGTGCCATCAGTGAAGGTCCCAGGGGGGGCTCCTACGAGCAGTACTTC	CAISEGPRGGSYEQYF
TRBV6-1	.	TRBJ2-1	.	TGTGCCAGCAGTGAAGCGATGGCTAGCGTAAAGGGTGAGCAGTTCTTC	CASSEAMASVKGEQFF
TRBV5-8	.	TRBJ2-1	.	TGTGCCAGCAGCTTGGTGGCCGGGAGCGTCTCCTACAATGAGCAGTTCTTC	CASSLVAGSVSYNEQFF
TRBV24-1	.	TRBJ1-1	TRBD1	TGTGCCACCAGTGGATCTACAGGGGAAACTGAAGCTTTCTTT	CATSGSTGETEAFF
TRBV5-1	.	TRBJ2-3	TRBD2	TGCGCCAGCAGCACCTCCGGGACTAGCGGCCCAGATACGCAGTATTTT	CASSTSGTSGPDTQYF
TRBV28	.	TRBJ1-2	.	TGTGCCAGCAGTTTAGGGGACGGGCACTATGGCTACACCTTC	CASSLGDGHYGYTF
TRBV2	.	TRBJ2-1	.	TGTGCCAGCAGCGCAATGGATGAGCAGTTCTTC	CASSAMDEQFF
TRBV7-2	.	TRBJ2-3	.	TGTGCCAGCAAAAACGCGTTAACAGATACGCAGTATTTT	CASKNALTDTQYF
TRBV5-6	.	TRBJ1-6	TRBD1	TGTGCCAGCAGCGGGGGGAGACAGGGAAATAATTCACCCCTCCACTTT	CASSGGRQGNNSPLHF
TRBV30	.	TRBJ1-4	TRBD1	TGTGCCTGTAGGGGGCTAGGTGCAACTAATGAAAAACTGTTTTTT	CACRGLGATNEKLFF
TRBV2	.	TRBJ2-3	TRBD2	TGTGCCAGCAGCGCCCGCGAGCGGGGGTACACAGATACGCAGTATTTT	CASSARERGYTDTQYF
TRBV28	.	TRBJ2-7	.	TGTGCCAGCACCTGGGCCGGGGAGCAGTACTTC	CASTWAGEQYF
TRBV9	.	TRBJ1-3	TRBD1	TGTGCCAGCAGCGTAAGGGACAGGGGCAACACCATATATTTT	CASSVRDRGNTIYF
TRBV7-7	.	TRBJ2-2	TRBD2	TGTGCCAGCAGCTTCCTAGCGGGACCTAGCGACGGGGAGCTGTTTTTT	CASSFLAGPSDGELFF
TRBV2	.	TRBJ2-1	.	TGTGCCAGCAGTCCGGGCCCCAGTCGGCAGTTCTTC	CASSPGPSRQFF
TRBV5-1	.	TRBJ2-3	TRBD1	TGCGCCAGCAGCCGCGGACAGGGGATAATGCAGGATACGCAGTATTTT	CASSRGQGIMQDTQYF